Listed here are 6 T cell receptor beta chains from one sample, sequenced in a study of blood T cell repertoires in COVID-19. Here immunoSEQ multiplex PCR was the method, and the copy in TCRdb shows in-frame clones only, minus some. This table holds some 340,000 clones, 85% found once. Sequenced sample: peripheral blood. These receptors came from a woman under 30 with acute or convalescent COVID-19.

This chain connects TRBV14 to TRBJ2-5; 8 bases are shared with TRBD1. V trimming: 8 bases; J trimming: 1 base; junction bases outside the gene matches: 6. There are 14 residues in the CDR3. Germline-derived CDR1 and CDR2 are SGHDN and FVKESK. CDR3 sequence reads: CASATGGIQETQYF. The CDR3 DNA reads TGTGCCAGCGCAACAGGGGGAATCCAAGAGACCCAGTACTTC.

This clone was observed once. The chain couples TRBV5-6 to TRBJ1-2; D uncertain. The V gene lost 1 base and the J gene lost 3 bases, with 10 bases spanning the gap. CDR1 and CDR2 from the germline V gene are SGHDT and YYEEEE. The length of the CDR3 is 14 residues. CDR3 amino acids: CASSLMGRDYGYTF. In nucleotides, the CDR3 is TGTGCCAGCAGCTTGATGGGGAGGGACTATGGCTACACCTTC.

The gene calls are TRBV5-1 and TRBJ2-7, with D possibly being TRBD1 (6 bases). Germline assignment: CDR1 SGHRS and CDR2 YFSETQ. V lost 2 bases and J 2 bases, leaving 11 bases between the germline ends. The CDR3 has 14 residues. This CDR3 reads CASSFGDTPYEQYF. CDR3 bases: TGCGCCAGCAGCTTCGGGGACACCCCCTACGAGCAGTACTTC.

This clone occurred once. This rearrangement joins TRBV6-5 to TRBJ1-1; D is ambiguous. The V gene's germline CDR1 is MNHEY and CDR2 SVGAGI. The CDR3 is 13 amino acids. The V gene lost 2 bases and the J gene lost 6 bases, with 10 bases spanning the gap. The CDR3 DNA is TGTGCCAGCAGTTACGAGGGAGGCTCTGAAGCTTTCTTT. This sequence encodes CASSYEGGSEAFF.

The chain combines TRBV7-6 with TRBJ1-3, with TRBD1 matching 9 bases. Germline CDR1 is SGHVS and CDR2 is FNYEAQ. V gave up 4 bases and J gave up 2 bases; unmatched junction bases: 3. The CDR3 has 15 residues. The DNA of the CDR3 is TGTGCCAGCAGCTACGACAGGGGGGCTGGAAACACCATATATTTT. Translation gives CASSYDRGAGNTIYF.

This chain uses TRBV12-3 or TRBV12-4 with TRBJ2-1; the D gene is possibly TRBD2 (5 bases). The CDR3 extends over 13 amino acids. V lost 3 bases and J lost 3, with 6 bases in between. CDR3 residues: CASSFGLYNEQFF. The CDR3 DNA is TGTGCCAGCAGTTTCGGACTCTACAATGAGCAGTTCTTC.